What follows are 14 T cell receptor beta chains derived from one specimen sequenced in a study of cytomegalovirus exposure and HLA in healthy donors. PCR primers comprised 60 Vbeta and 13 Jbeta primers. Assay: immunoSEQ multiplex PCR; the TCRdb copy retains only in-frame clones and omits some. The table includes 200,000 to 300,000 clones, roughly 82% detected once. Sequenced input: PBMCs. The receptors originated from a woman aged 40 to 55 in good health and CMV-seropositive.

The rearrangement uses TRBV19 and TRBJ2-7, with 12 bases fitting TRBD2. With 5 bases clipped from V and 0 bases from J, the junction kept 2 bases outside the gene matches. Germline-derived CDR1 and CDR2 are LNHDA and SQIVND (reference sequence). This CDR3 has 15 residues. CDR3 residues: CASSLAGGFSYEQYF. The CDR3 bases are TGTGCCAGTAGTCTAGCGGGAGGGTTCTCCTACGAGCAGTACTTC.

The chain couples TRBV9 to TRBJ1-3; 8 bases match TRBD1. V lost 0 bases and J lost 3; bases outside the gene matches: 5. Per the germline V gene, CDR1 is SGDLS and CDR2 is YYNGEE. The CDR3 loop spans 16 amino acids. The CDR3 spells CASSVGTGYSGNTIYF. The CDR3 DNA reads TGTGCCAGCAGCGTAGGGACAGGGTACAGTGGAAACACCATATATTTT. The full variable domain, rest sourced from reference TRBV9 and TRBJ1-3, is DSGVTQTPKHLITATGQRVTLRCSPRSGDLSVYWYQQSLDQGLQFLIQYYNGEERAKGNILERFSAQQFPDLHSELNLSSLELGDSALYFCASSVGTGYSGNTIYFGEGSWLTVV.

The V call is TRBV7-6, the J call TRBJ1-2, with TRBD1 matching over 7 bases. V shed 5 bases, J shed 14 bases, and the junction held 14 bases outside the gene matches. Germline V gives CDR1 SGHVS, CDR2 FNYEAQ. This CDR3 spans 13 amino acids. CDR3 in amino acids: CASSPTPLTGITF. As DNA, the CDR3 is TGTGCCAGCAGCCCAACCCCTTTGACAGGGATAACCTTC.

This clone has only a few counts. The V call is TRBV20-1, the J call TRBJ2-1; 7 bases map to TRBD2. The germline V gene has CDR1 DFQATT and CDR2 SNEGSKA (reference sequence). Trimming removed 3 bases from V and 7 bases from J; junction bases left unmatched: 0. The CDR3 is 11 residues long. CDR3 in amino acids: CSASSGNEQFF. The CDR3 coding sequence is TGCAGTGCTAGTAGCGGGAATGAGCAGTTCTTC.

The CDR3 loop is CASSNSPGQLNQPQHF. CDR3 sequence (DNA): TGTGCCAGTAGTAACTCACCGGGACAGCTGAATCAGCCCCAGCATTTT. This rearrangement joins TRBV19 to TRBJ1-5; 7 nucleotides line up with TRBD1. Looked up from germline, CDR1 is LNHDA and CDR2 is SQIVND (reference sequence). This CDR3 region has 16 residues. Trimming cost V 4 bases and J 4 bases; bases outside gene matches: 10.

This rearrangement joins TRBV10-3 to TRBJ1-2; D gene unclear. The CDR3 contains 13 residues. Germline-derived CDR1 and CDR2 are ENHRY and SYGVKD. V lost 6 bases to trimming and J lost 4 bases, with 12 bases between them. This CDR3 is CAIRPNGGYGYTF. In nucleotides, the CDR3 is TGTGCCATCAGACCAAACGGCGGCTATGGCTACACCTTC.

This chain uses TRBV4-1 with TRBJ2-1; 9 bases match TRBD1. The junction had 1 base not matched to a gene; V was cut back by 4 bases and J by 3 bases. The CDR3 runs to 14 residues. CDR1 is MGHRA and CDR2 is YSYEKL in the germline V gene. The CDR3 nucleotides read TGCGCCAGCAGCCGGGACAGGGTCTACAATGAGCAGTTCTTC. It is translated as CASSRDRVYNEQFF.

The chain has TRBV27 and TRBJ2-7; D is undetermined. The germline V gene encodes CDR1 MNHEY and CDR2 SMNVEV (reference sequence). The CDR3 sequence is 15 residues long. V lost 4 bases and J lost 1, with 14 bases in between. This CDR3 reads CASSSLLPPSYEQYF. CDR3 DNA sequence: TGTGCCAGCAGTTCCCTATTACCGCCATCCTACGAGCAGTACTTC.

A note on this clone: One end of the junction does not line up with germline, which may come from a read error. This CDR3 is also generated by other DNA sequences in the sample. V gene TRBV6-5 combines with J gene TRBJ1-6; 7 nucleotides line up with TRBD1. The CDR3 length is 15 residues. The germline V gene has CDR1 MNHEY and CDR2 SVGAGI. This CDR3 is CASRSTGAHNSPLHF. The CDR3 region has the DNA TGTGCCAGCAGGTCCACAGGGGCCCATAATTCCCCCCTCCACTTT.

The rearrangement joins TRBV7-8 to TRBJ2-2, with 15 bases lining up with TRBD2. Germline CDR1 reads SGHVS; CDR2 reads FQNEAQ. This CDR3 region has 16 residues. V was pared by 7 bases and J by 7 bases, with 7 bases of the junction left unmatched. The CDR3 DNA reads as TGTGCCAGCAACACCGGACTAGCGGGAGGGGTCGGGGAGCTGTTTTTT. It codes for CASNTGLAGGVGELFF.

The rearrangement joins TRBV28 to TRBJ1-2; weak D call: TRBD1 (5 bases). CDR1 is MDHEN, CDR2 SYDVKM, per germline. V gave up 4 bases and J gave up 4 bases, with 19 bases separating them. The length of the CDR3 is 16 residues. CDR3 nucleotide sequence: TGTGCCAGCAGTTCGTGGGGGAGGGCGGCGGCCTATGGCTACACCTTC. Translating gives CASSSWGRAAAYGYTF.

The chain combines TRBV7-9 with TRBJ2-5; TRBD2 aligns across 11 bases. The CDR3 extends over 18 amino acids. Germline V gives CDR1 SEHNR, CDR2 FQNEAQ (reference sequence). The ends lost 4 bases at V and 3 bases at J; junction bases unmatched: 13. For the CDR3, the DNA is TGTGCCAGCAGCTCGGGACTAGCGGCTCCCTTGGGGAAAGAGACCCAGTACTTC. Its translation: CASSSGLAAPLGKETQYF.

The CDR3 is CASSPFSTGNTEAFF. The CDR3 bases are TGTGCCAGCAGCCCATTCTCCACGGGAAACACTGAAGCTTTCTTT. This sequence joins TRBV7-2 and TRBJ1-1; D uncertain. The length of the CDR3 is 15 residues. Germline V lookup: CDR1 SGHTA, CDR2 FQGNSA. The V end was cut by 5 bases, the J end by 2 bases, with 15 bases between.

This chain links TRBV5-1 with TRBJ2-5; a possible D gene is TRBD2 (5 bases). The CDR3 spans 15 residues. Germline values: CDR1 SGHRS, CDR2 YFSETQ. Trimming shortened V by 0 bases and J by 5 bases, and 14 bases separated the two germline ends. The CDR3 nucleotides are TGCGCCAGCAGCTTGGGGGCAGGACTCCGGGAGACCCAGTACTTC. Translation gives CASSLGAGLRETQYF.